This T cell receptor (beta chain) derives from a study of regulatory T cells in long-lasting Graves disease. Relying on iRepertoire HTBI primers and Arm-PCR of CDR3 regions, the team built TCR beta libraries. MiXCR, run by TCRdb on the multiplex PCR reads, gives a single entry per CDR3 protein. The data hold around 460,000 distinct CDR3 sequences, with about 20% observed a single time. The time point was: persistent/refractory GD, antithyroid drugs over 5 years with positive TRAb. With RNA extracted from PBMCs as input, the TCR library was made. Graves' disease was diagnosed by American Thyroid Association guidelines. In this sample, this clonotype turned up a few times. The target antigen is unknown. From germline, CDR1 is SQVTM and CDR2 ANQGSEA. Trimming removed 6 bases at V and 0 bases at J, with 8 bases between. The CDR3 sequence is 12 residues long. Study-level results: The study examined only peripheral blood, not thyroid tissue. With a small sample size, accuracy may have been reduced.

The sample consisted of peripheral blood mononuclear cells (PBMCs), taken when the disease was refractory, from a patient treated with antithyroid drugs. This sequence was found in a female donor with Graves disease. The chain links TRBV29-1 to TRBJ2-5, with a tentative D call TRBD2 (5 bases). CDR3 region: CSVPEDQETQYF. The CDR3 coding sequence is TGCAGCGTCCCGGAGGACCAAGAGACCCAGTACTTC. Full variable domain (outside the CDR3, taken from reference TRBV29-1 and TRBJ2-5): SAVISQKPSRDICQRGTSLTIQCQVDSQVTMMFWYRQQPGQSLTLIATANQGSEATYESGFVIDKFPISRPNLTFSTLTVSNMSPEDSSIYLCSVPEDQETQYFGPGTRLLVL.